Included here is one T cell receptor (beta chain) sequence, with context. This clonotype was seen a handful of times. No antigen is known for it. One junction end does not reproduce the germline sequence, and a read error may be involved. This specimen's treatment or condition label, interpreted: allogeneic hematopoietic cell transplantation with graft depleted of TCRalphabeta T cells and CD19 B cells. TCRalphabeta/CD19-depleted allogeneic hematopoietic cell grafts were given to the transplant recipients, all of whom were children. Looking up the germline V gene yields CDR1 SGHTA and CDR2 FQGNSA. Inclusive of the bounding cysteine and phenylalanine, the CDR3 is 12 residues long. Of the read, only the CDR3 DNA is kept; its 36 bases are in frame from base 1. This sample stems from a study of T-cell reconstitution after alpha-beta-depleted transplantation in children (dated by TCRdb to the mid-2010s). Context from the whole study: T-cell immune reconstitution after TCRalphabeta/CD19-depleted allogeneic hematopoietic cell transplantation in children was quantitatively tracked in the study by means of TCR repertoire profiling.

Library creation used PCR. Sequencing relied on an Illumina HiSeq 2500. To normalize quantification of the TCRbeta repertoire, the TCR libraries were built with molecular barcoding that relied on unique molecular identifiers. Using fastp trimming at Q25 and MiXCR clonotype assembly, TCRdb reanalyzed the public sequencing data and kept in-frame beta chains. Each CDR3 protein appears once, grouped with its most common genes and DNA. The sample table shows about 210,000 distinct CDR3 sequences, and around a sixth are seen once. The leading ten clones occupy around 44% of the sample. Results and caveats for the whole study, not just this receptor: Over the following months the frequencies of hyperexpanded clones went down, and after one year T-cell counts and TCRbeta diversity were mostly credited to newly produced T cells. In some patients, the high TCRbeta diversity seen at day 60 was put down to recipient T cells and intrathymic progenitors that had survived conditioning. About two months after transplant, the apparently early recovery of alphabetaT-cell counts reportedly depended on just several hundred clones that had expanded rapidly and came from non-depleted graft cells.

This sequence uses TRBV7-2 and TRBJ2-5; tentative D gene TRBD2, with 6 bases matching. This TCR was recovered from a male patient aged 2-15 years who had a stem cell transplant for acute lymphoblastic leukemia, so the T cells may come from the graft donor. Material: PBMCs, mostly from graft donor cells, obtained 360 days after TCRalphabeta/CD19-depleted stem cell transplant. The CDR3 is CASMGLQETQYF. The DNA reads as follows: TGTGCAAGCATGGGACTTCAAGAGACCCAGTACTTC.